The rows below give T cell receptor beta chains drawn from one sample of a study of cytomegalovirus exposure and HLA in healthy donors. TCRdb's copy holds only in-frame clones and misses some; the assay was immunoSEQ multiplex PCR. Of roughly 150,000 clones detected, approximately 86% appear once; the ten largest clones hold under 8.5%. The sample taken for sequencing was PBMCs. The receptor source for this set is a woman aged 45 to 65 in good health and CMV-seropositive. Both conserved end residues are part of each CDR3. The order of the fields is V gene, D gene, clone size, J gene, CDR3 protein, CDR3 DNA. A D gene is named only where the DNA matches it firmly. Not all rows give a size; the values are once, few, many and, for expanded clones, a class.

V: TRBV5-1
D: .
size: .
J: TRBJ2-7
CDR3: CASSLSGGVSYEQYF
DNA: TGCGCCAGCAGCTTGTCGGGTGGAGTATCCTACGAGCAGTACTTC

V: TRBV19
D: .
size: .
J: TRBJ1-1
CDR3: CASMRGFTEAFF
DNA: TGTGCCAGTATGCGGGGGTTCACTGAAGCTTTCTTT

V: TRBV4-3
D: TRBD1
size: .
J: TRBJ1-1
CDR3: CASSQGRDRGTEAFF
DNA: TGCGCCAGCAGCCAGGGACGGGACAGGGGCACTGAAGCTTTCTTT

V: TRBV6-6
D: TRBD1
size: .
J: TRBJ1-2
CDR3: CASSYGTVNYGYTF
DNA: TGTGCCAGCAGTTACGGGACAGTAAACTATGGCTACACCTTC

V: TRBV9
D: .
size: few
J: TRBJ2-3
CDR3: CASSVVGGLGNTQYF
DNA: TGTGCCAGCAGCGTAGTCGGGGGGCTTGGGAATACGCAGTATTTT

V: TRBV4-3
D: .
size: .
J: TRBJ2-1
CDR3: CASSQDRRGYNEQFF
DNA: TGCGCCAGCAGCCAAGATCGGCGAGGCTACAATGAGCAGTTCTTC

V: TRBV30
D: .
size: .
J: TRBJ1-1
CDR3: CASSVNTEAFF
DNA: TGTGCCTCTTCGGTGAACACTGAAGCTTTCTTT

V: TRBV10-1
D: TRBD2
size: once
J: TRBJ2-1
CDR3: CASSAGRGASYNEQFF
DNA: TGCGCCAGCAGTGCCGGGCGGGGGGCCTCCTACAATGAGCAGTTCTTC

V: TRBV9
D: TRBD1
size: .
J: TRBJ1-1
CDR3: CASSAPGGAGNTEAFF
DNA: TGTGCCAGCAGCGCTCCAGGGGGCGCGGGGAACACTGAAGCTTTCTTT

V: TRBV4-1
D: .
size: .
J: TRBJ2-1
CDR3: CASSQDSGTGGSYNEQFF
DNA: TGCGCCAGCAGCCAAGATAGCGGAACGGGCGGTTCCTACAATGAGCAGTTCTTC

V: TRBV27
D: .
size: once
J: TRBJ2-7
CDR3: CASSLSLQQLGYEQYF
DNA: TGTGCCAGCAGTCTAAGTCTACAGCAACTCGGCTACGAGCAGTACTTC

V: TRBV4-1
D: .
size: .
J: TRBJ2-2
CDR3: CASSQDPQGRGELFF
DNA: TGCGCCAGCAGCCAAGATCCCCAGGGCAGGGGGGAGCTGTTTTTT

V: TRBV21-1
D: .
size: .
J: TRBJ2-3
CDR3: CASSPGQGRTDTQYF
DNA: TGTGCCAGCAGCCCTGGACAGGGGAGGACAGATACGCAGTATTTT

V: TRBV10-3
D: .
size: .
J: TRBJ1-4
CDR3: CAISESSPEVEKLFF
DNA: TGTGCCATCAGTGAGTCGTCTCCGGAGGTCGAAAAACTGTTTTTT

V: TRBV29-1
D: TRBD2
size: .
J: TRBJ2-3
CDR3: CSAPGLAGGTQYF
DNA: TGCAGCGCTCCGGGACTAGCAGGGGGTACGCAGTATTTT

V: TRBV5-4
D: TRBD2
size: .
J: TRBJ2-3
CDR3: CASSPGLAGGRGGNTQYF
DNA: TGTGCCAGCAGCCCCGGACTAGCGGGGGGACGGGGGGGCAATACGCAGTATTTT

V: TRBV19
D: TRBD1
size: .
J: TRBJ1-1
CDR3: CASSTRQGWTEAFF
DNA: TGTGCCAGTAGCACCCGACAGGGGTGGACTGAAGCTTTCTTT